The text below deals with one T cell receptor beta chain. This sample is drawn from a study of blood T cell repertoires in COVID-19. Background on the study: Sites in the United States, Italy and Spain provided acute and convalescent COVID-19 samples.

CDR1 SGHAT and CDR2 FQNNGV come from the germline V gene. V was shortened by 5 bases and J by 0 bases, with 11 bases between the two germline ends. The CDR3 sequence is 15 residues long. Per the original data handling: The authors estimated nucleated cell counts from reference gene primer amplification. Clones were read by immunoSEQ multiplex PCR, and TCRdb kept only the in-frame ones, dropping some. V and J calls and clone size are as listed in that table; D and trimming were resolved from the DNA. The sample consists of 60,000 or so clones, about 77% of them appearing once. V gene TRBV11-2 combines with J gene TRBJ2-1, with D tentatively TRBD2 (5 bases). The specimen was peripheral blood. The receptor's source is a human donor in a cohort sampled during active COVID-19. For the CDR3, the DNA is TGTGCCAGCAGCCTAACGGGAATCTCCTACAATGAGCAGTTCTTC. Protein product: CASSLTGISYNEQFF. Filled out from reference TRBV11-2 and TRBJ2-1, the complete variable domain reads EAGVAQSPRYKIIEKRQSVAFWCNPISGHATLYWYQQILGQGPKLLIQFQNNGVVDDSQLPKDRFSAERLKGVDSTLKIQPAKLEDSAVYLCASSLTGISYNEQFFGPGTRLTVL.